This TCR beta chain appears in the sequencing data of a study of post-analysis software for immune sequencing data. This clonotype was found a few times. Its antigen is currently unknown. Presence of unique molecular identifiers characterized the TCR beta cDNA libraries. Each sample of about 1 to 10 million input T cells yielded 500,000 or so cDNA molecules, so each molecule approximated one T cell. TCRdb passed the PCR reads through MiXCR, listing each CDR3 protein once. This table has some 370,000 distinct CDR3 sequences, 30% to 45% appearing once. Whole-study findings and limits: Samples from a shared batch, those prepared together, strongly co-clustered by F measure. Those with multiple sclerosis, the patient group, showed significantly lower normalized Chao1 diversity than controls.

The TCR originated in a girl aged 10-17 years with multiple sclerosis. Source material: blood.

The CDR3 sequence is CASSQRGSYGYTF. The CDR3 nucleotides are TGTGCCAGCAGCCAGAGGGGTTCCTATGGCTACACCTTC. This chain connects TRBV12-3 or TRBV12-4 to TRBJ1-2; a weak D match, TRBD1 (5 bases). Trimming removed 6 bases at V and 4 bases at J, with 12 bases between. CDR3 length: 13 residues.